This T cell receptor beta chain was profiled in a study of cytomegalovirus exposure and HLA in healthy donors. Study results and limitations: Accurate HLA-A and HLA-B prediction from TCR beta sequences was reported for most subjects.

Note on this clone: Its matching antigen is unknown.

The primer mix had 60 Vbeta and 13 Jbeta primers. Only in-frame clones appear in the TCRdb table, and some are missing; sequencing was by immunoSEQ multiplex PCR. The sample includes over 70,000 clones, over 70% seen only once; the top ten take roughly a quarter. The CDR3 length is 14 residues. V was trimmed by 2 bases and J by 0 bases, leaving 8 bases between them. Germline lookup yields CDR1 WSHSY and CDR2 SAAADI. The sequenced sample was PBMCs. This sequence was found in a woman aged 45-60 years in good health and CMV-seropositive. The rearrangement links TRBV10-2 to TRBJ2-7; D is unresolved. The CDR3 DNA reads TGCGCCAGCAGTGAGCGTGGCAACTCCTACGAGCAGTACTTC. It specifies CASSERGNSYEQYF.